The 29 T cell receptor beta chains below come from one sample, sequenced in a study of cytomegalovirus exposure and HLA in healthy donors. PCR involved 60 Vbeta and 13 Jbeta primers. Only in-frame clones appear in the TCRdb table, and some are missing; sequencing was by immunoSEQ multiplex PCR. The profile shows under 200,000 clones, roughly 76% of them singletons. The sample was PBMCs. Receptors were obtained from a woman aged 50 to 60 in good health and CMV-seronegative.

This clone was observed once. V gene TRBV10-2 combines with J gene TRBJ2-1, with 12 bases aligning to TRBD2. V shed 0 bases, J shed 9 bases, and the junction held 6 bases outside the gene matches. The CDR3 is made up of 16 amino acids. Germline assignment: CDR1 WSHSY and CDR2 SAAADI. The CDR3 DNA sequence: TGCGCCAGCAGTGAGTCGCATGGGACTAGCGGGCTTGAGCAGTTCTTC. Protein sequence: CASSESHGTSGLEQFF.

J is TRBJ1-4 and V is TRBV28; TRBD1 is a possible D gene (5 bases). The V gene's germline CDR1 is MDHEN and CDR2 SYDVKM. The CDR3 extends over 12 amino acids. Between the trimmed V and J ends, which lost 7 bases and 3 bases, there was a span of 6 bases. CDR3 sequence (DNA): TGTGCCAGCACACAGGCTAATGAAAAACTGTTTTTT. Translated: CASTQANEKLFF.

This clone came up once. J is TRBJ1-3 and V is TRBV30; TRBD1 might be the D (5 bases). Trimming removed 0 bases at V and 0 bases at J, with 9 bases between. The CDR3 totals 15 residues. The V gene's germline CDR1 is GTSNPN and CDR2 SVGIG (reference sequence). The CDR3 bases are TGTGCCTGGAGTGTAGGGGCCCTCTCTGGAAACACCATATATTTT. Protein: CAWSVGALSGNTIYF.

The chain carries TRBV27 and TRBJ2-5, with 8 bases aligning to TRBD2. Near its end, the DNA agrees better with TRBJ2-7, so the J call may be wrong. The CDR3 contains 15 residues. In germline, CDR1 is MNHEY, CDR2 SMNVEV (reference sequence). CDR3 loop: CASGGEGLGDYEQYF. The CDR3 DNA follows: TGTGCCAGCGGGGGCGAGGGACTAGGGGACTACGAGCAGTACTTC.

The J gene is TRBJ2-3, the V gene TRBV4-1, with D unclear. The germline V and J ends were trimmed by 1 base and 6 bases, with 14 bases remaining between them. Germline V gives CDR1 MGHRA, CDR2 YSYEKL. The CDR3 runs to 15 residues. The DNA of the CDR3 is TGCGCCAGCAGCCAAGCCCACTCCATGCTGGATACGCAGTATTTT. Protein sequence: CASSQAHSMLDTQYF.

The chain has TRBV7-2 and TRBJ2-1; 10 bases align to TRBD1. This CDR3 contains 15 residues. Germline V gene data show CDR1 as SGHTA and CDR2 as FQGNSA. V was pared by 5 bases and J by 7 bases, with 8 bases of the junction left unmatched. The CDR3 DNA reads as TGTGCCAGCAGCCCTCGACAGGGGGCATGGAATGAGCAGTTCTTC. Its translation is CASSPRQGAWNEQFF.

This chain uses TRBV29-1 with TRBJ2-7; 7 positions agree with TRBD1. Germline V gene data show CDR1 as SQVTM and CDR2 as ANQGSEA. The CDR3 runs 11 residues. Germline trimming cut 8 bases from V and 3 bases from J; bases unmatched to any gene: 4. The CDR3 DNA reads TGCAGCCCCCGGGACAGCTACGAGCAGTACTTC. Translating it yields CSPRDSYEQYF.

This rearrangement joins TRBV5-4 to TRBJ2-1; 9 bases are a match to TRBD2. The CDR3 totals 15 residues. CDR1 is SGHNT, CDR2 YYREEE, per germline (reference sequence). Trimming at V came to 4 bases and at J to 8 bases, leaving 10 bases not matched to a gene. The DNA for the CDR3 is TGTGCCAGCAGCCCCAGTGGCGGGAGGGCCTATGAGCAGTTCTTC. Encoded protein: CASSPSGGRAYEQFF.

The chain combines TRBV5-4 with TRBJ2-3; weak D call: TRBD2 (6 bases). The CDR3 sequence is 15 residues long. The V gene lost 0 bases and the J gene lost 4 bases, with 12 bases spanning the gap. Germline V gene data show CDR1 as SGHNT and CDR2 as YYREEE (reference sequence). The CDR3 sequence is CASSLGAEGPDTQYF. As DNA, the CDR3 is TGTGCCAGCAGCTTGGGAGCGGAGGGCCCAGATACGCAGTATTTT. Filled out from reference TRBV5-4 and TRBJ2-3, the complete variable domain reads ETGVTQSPTHLIKTRGQQVTLRCSSQSGHNTVSWYQQALGQGPQFIFQYYREEENGRGNFPPRFSGLQFPNYSSELNVNALELDDSALYLCASSLGAEGPDTQYFGPGTRLTVL.

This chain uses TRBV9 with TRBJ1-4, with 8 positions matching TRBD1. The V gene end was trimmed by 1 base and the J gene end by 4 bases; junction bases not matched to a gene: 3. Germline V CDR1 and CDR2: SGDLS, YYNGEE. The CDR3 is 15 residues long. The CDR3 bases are TGTGCCAGCAGCGTAAGTGACAGGGGTAATGAAAAACTGTTTTTT. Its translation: CASSVSDRGNEKLFF.

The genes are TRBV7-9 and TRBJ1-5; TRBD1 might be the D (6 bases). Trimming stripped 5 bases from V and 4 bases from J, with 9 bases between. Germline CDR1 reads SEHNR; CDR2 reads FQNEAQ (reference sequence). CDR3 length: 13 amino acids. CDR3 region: CASSIGTNQPQHF. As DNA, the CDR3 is TGTGCCAGCAGCATCGGGACAAATCAGCCCCAGCATTTT.

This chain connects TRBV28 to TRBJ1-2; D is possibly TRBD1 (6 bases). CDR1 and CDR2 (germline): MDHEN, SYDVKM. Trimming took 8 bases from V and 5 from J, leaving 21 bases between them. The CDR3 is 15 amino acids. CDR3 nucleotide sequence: TGTGCCAGCGCATCAGGGGCCCCCGGTGGTTATGGCTACACCTTC. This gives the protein CASASGAPGGYGYTF.

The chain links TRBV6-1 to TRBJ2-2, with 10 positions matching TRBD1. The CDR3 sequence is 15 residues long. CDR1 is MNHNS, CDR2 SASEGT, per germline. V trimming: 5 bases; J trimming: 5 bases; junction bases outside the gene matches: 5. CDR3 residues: CASSWTGGETGELFF. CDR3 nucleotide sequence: TGTGCCAGCAGTTGGACAGGGGGAGAGACCGGGGAGCTGTTTTTT.

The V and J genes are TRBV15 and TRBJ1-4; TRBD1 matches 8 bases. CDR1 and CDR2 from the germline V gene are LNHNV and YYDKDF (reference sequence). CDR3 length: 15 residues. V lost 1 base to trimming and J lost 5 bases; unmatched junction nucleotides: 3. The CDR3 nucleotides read TGTGCCACCAGCAGAGGCAGGGGGCAAAATGAAAAACTGTTTTTT. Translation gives CATSRGRGQNEKLFF. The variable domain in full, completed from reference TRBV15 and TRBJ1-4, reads DAMVIQNPRYQVTQFGKPVTLSCSQTLNHNVMYWYQQKSSQAPKLLFHYYDKDFNNEADTPDNFQSRRPNTSFCFLDIRSPGLGDTAMYLCATSRGRGQNEKLFFGSGTQLSVL.

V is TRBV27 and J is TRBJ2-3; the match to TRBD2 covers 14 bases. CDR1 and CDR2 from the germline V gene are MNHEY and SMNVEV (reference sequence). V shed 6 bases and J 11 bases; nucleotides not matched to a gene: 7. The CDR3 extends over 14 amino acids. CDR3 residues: CASRGLAGASWQYF. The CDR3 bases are TGTGCCAGCAGGGGACTAGCGGGGGCCAGTTGGCAGTATTTT.

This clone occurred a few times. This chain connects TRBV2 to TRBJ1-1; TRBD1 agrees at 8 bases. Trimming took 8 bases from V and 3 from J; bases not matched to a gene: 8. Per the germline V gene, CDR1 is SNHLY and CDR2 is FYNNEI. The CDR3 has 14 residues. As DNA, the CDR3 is TGTGCCAGCGGGGACAGGTATAAGGACACTGAAGCTTTCTTT. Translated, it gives CASGDRYKDTEAFF.

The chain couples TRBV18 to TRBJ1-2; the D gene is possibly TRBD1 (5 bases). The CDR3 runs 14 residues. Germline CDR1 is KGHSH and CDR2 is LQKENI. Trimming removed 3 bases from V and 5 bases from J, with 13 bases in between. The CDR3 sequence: CASSPAGLQYGYTF. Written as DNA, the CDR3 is TGTGCCAGCTCACCTGCAGGGCTCCAGTATGGCTACACCTTC. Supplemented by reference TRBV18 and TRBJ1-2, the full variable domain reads NAGVMQNPRHLVRRRGQEARLRCSPMKGHSHVYWYRQLPEEGLKFMVYLQKENIIDESGMPKERFSAEFPKEGPSILRIQQVVRGDSAAYFCASSPAGLQYGYTFGSGTRLTVV.

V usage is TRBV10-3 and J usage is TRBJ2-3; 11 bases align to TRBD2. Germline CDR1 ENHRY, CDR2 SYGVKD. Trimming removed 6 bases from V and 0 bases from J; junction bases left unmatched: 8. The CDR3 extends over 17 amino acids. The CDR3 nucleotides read TGTGCCATCAGACCGGGACTAGCGGATATTAGCACAGATACGCAGTATTTT. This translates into CAIRPGLADISTDTQYF.

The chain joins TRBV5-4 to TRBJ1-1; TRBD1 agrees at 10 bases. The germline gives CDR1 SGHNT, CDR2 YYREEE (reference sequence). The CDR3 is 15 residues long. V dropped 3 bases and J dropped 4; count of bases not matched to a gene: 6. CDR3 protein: CASSSPGQGFTEAFF. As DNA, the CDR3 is TGTGCCAGCAGCTCCCCGGGACAGGGGTTCACTGAAGCTTTCTTT.

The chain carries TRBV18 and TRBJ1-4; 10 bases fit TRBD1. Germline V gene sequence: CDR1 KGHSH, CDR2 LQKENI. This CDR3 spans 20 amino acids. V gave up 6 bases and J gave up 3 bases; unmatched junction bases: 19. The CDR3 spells CASSRQGAISSLGANEKLFF. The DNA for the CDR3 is TGTGCCAGCTCCCGACAGGGGGCCATTTCGTCCCTTGGGGCTAATGAAAAACTGTTTTTT.

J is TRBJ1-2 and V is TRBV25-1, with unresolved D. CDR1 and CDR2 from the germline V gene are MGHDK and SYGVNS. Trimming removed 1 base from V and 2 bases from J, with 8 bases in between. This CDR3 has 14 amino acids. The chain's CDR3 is CASSESGRNYGYTF. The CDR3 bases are TGTGCCAGCAGTGAATCTGGCAGGAACTATGGCTACACCTTC.

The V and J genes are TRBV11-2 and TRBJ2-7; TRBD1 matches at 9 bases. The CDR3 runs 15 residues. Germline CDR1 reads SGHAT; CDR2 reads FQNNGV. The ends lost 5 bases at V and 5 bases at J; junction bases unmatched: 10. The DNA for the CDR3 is TGTGCCAGCAGCCCAGGAGGGACAGGGATCAACGAGCAGTACTTC. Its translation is CASSPGGTGINEQYF.

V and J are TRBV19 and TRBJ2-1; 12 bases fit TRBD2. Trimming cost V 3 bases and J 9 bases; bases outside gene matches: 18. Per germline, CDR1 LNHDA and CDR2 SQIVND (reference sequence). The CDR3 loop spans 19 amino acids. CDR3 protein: CASSITRLAGGRRAREQFF. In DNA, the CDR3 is TGTGCCAGTAGTATTACTCGGCTAGCGGGAGGGCGACGCGCCCGTGAGCAGTTCTTC.

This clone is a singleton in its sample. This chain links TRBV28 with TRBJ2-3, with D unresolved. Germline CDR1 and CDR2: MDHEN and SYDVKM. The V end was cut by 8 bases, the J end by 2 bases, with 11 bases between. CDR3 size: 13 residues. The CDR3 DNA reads TGTGCCAGCGAAAGACTTTCCACAGATACGCAGTATTTT. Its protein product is CASERLSTDTQYF.

The CDR3 reads CASSYGQRKYTDTQYF. CDR3 nucleotide sequence: TGTGCCAGCAGTTACGGGCAGAGAAAATACACAGATACGCAGTATTTT. The chain recombines TRBV6-5 with TRBJ2-3; D is unclear. The length of the CDR3 is 16 residues. Germline assignment: CDR1 MNHEY and CDR2 SVGAGI. The V end was cut by 2 bases, the J end by 2 bases, with 14 bases between.

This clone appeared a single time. CDR3 in DNA: TGTGCCAGCAGCCGCCGCTGGAGCTCCTACAATGAGCAGTTCTTC. Its protein is CASSRRWSSYNEQFF. The chain recombines TRBV14 with TRBJ2-1; no reliable D call. This CDR3 comprises 15 residues. CDR1 and CDR2 from the germline V gene are SGHDN and FVKESK. V lost 4 bases and J 0 bases, leaving 10 bases between the germline ends. Full variable domain (outside the CDR3, taken from reference TRBV14 and TRBJ2-1): EAGVTQFPSHSVIEKGQTVTLRCDPISGHDNLYWYRRVMGKEIKFLLHFVKESKQDESGMPNNRFLAERTGGTYSTLKVQPAELEDSGVYFCASSRRWSSYNEQFFGPGTRLTVL.

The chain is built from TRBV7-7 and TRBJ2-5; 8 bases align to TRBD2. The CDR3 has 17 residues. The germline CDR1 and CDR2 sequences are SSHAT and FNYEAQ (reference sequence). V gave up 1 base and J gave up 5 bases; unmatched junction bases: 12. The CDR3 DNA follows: TGTGCCAGCAGCTTAGGGGCCGGCGGGGGGTCGTCGGAGACCCAGTACTTC. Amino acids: CASSLGAGGGSSETQYF.

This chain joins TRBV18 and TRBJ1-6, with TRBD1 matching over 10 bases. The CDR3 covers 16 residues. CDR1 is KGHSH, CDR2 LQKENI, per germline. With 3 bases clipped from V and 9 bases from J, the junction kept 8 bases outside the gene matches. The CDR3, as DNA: TGTGCCAGCTCACCGCTGGGGACAGGGGAGGGTTCACCCCTCCACTTT. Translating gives CASSPLGTGEGSPLHF.

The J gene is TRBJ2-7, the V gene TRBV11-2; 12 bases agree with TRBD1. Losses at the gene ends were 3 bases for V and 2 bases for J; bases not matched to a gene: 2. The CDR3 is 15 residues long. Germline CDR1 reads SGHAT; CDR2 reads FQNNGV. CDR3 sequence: CASSLGTGGAYEQYF. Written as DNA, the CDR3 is TGTGCCAGCAGCTTGGGGACAGGGGGCGCCTACGAGCAGTACTTC.